The next 27 T cell receptor beta chains were all read from a single sample in a study of CD8+ T cells in alopecia areata. This sample's treatment: oral pan-JAK inhibitor, 5-10 mg twice daily. Extracted RNA was reverse transcribed into cDNA, the sequencing template. The table came from immunoSEQ multiplex PCR; TCRdb's copy has only in-frame clones and leaves some out. The table includes 150,000 or so clones, 58% detected once. The sample consisted of CD4+ T cells sorted from blood, taken at roughly week 58, from a patient treated with tofacitinib. Receptor source: a human donor with alopecia areata.

This chain connects TRBV9 to TRBJ2-2; D unclear. V was trimmed by 5 bases and J by 6 bases, leaving 8 bases between them. CDR1 SGDLS and CDR2 YYNGEE come from the germline V gene. The CDR3 extends over 12 amino acids. CDR3 in amino acids: CASSRDAGELFF. CDR3 DNA sequence: TGTGCCAGCAGTCGAGATGCCGGGGAGCTGTTTTTT.

V gene TRBV6-5 combines with J gene TRBJ2-7; D is uncertain. The CDR3 has 16 amino acids. CDR1 and CDR2 from the germline V gene are MNHEY and SVGAGI. Trimming took 4 bases from V and 5 from J, leaving 21 bases between them. The CDR3 protein is CASSFVAPMYRDEQYF. The CDR3 bases are TGTGCCAGCAGTTTTGTAGCTCCAATGTATCGGGACGAGCAGTACTTC.

The J gene is TRBJ1-4, the V gene TRBV18; no firm D call. Trimming left V 3 bases short and J 7 bases short, with 6 bases between. Germline CDR1 is KGHSH and CDR2 is LQKENI. The CDR3 runs 12 residues. This chain's CDR3 is CASSPRGEKLFF. In nucleotides, the CDR3 is TGTGCCAGCTCACCCCGGGGTGAAAAACTGTTTTTT.

This clone turned up a few times. This chain uses TRBV29-1 with TRBJ2-5; a possible D gene is TRBD2 (5 bases). V was cut by 8 bases and J by 5 bases, with 18 bases left in between. Germline values: CDR1 SQVTM, CDR2 ANQGSEA. This CDR3 is built from 13 residues. CDR3 DNA sequence: TGCAGCTCCTGGAGTCGGGGTGCGGAGACCCAGTACTTC. It translates to CSSWSRGAETQYF.

A few counts support this clone. The rearrangement joins TRBV11-1 to TRBJ2-5; 9 nucleotides agree with TRBD1. The CDR3 totals 14 residues. CDR1 and CDR2 from the germline V gene are SGHAT and FQDESV (reference sequence). V was clipped by 4 bases and J by 3 bases; unmatched bases: 3. CDR3 protein: CASSSGQGEETQYF. CDR3 nucleotides: TGTGCCAGCAGCTCGGGACAGGGAGAAGAGACCCAGTACTTC.

The chain employs TRBV30 and TRBJ1-6; D is ambiguous. Germline V gene sequence: CDR1 GTSNPN, CDR2 SVGIG (reference sequence). The CDR3 consists of 16 residues. The V gene lost 0 bases and the J gene lost 5 bases, with 14 bases spanning the gap. In nucleotides, the CDR3 is TGTGCCTGGAGTGTACTGGCCCGGGGAGATAATTCACCCCTCCACTTT. Protein: CAWSVLARGDNSPLHF.

The V gene is TRBV29-1, the J gene TRBJ1-1; D is ambiguous. Germline lookup yields CDR1 SQVTM and CDR2 ANQGSEA. V shed 2 bases and J shed 5 bases, with 18 bases lying between them. The CDR3 extends over 15 amino acids. The CDR3, as DNA: TGCAGCGTTGAATCTTGGGCAGAACTAGGGACTGAAGCTTTCTTT. It codes for CSVESWAELGTEAFF.

The rearrangement joins TRBV11-2 to TRBJ1-1; D unresolved. Germline assignment: CDR1 SGHAT and CDR2 FQNNGV. This CDR3 is built from 14 residues. Trimming left V 1 base short and J 0 bases short, with 6 bases between. In DNA, the CDR3 is TGTGCCAGCAGCTTAGTCGGGGTGAACACTGAAGCTTTCTTT. Its translation is CASSLVGVNTEAFF.

In its sample, this clone was seen a few times. The chain employs TRBV30 and TRBJ2-5; D is unclear. The CDR3 totals 14 residues. With 2 bases removed from V and 0 bases from J, the gap between germline ends came to 10 bases. Germline CDR1 and CDR2: GTSNPN and SVGIG (reference sequence). CDR3 loop: CAWSNPRYQETQYF. The DNA for the CDR3 is TGTGCCTGGAGTAATCCTCGGTACCAAGAGACCCAGTACTTC. The full variable domain, completed using reference TRBV30 and TRBJ2-5, is SQTIHQWPATLVQPVGSPLSLECTVEGTSNPNLYWYRQAAGRGLQLLFYSVGIGQISSEVPQNLSASRPQDRQFILSSKKLLLSDSGFYLCAWSNPRYQETQYFGPGTRLLVL.

This clone was seen once. The rearrangement uses TRBV6-5 and TRBJ1-5; D is ambiguous. The CDR3 consists of 13 residues. Trimming left V 5 bases short and J 7 bases short, with 12 bases between. Germline-derived CDR1 and CDR2 are MNHEY and SVGAGI. The CDR3 DNA is TGTGCCAGCAGTCCGGTACGGATGCAGCCCCAGCATTTT. This encodes CASSPVRMQPQHF.

This clone occurred a few times. At one of its ends the junction is not consistent with the germline gene, which may arise from a read error. The rearrangement joins TRBV30 to TRBJ2-5, with 11 bases matching TRBD2. Germline CDR1 and CDR2: GTSNPN and SVGIG (reference sequence). The CDR3 consists of 16 residues. CDR3 coding DNA: TGTGCCTGGAGTGGAACTAGCGGGGGACACCAAGAGGCCCAGTACTTC. This sequence encodes CAWSGTSGGHQEAQYF.

The CDR3 DNA is TGTGCCAGCAGTTACCAAGGGACAGTGGAGACCCAGTACTTC. Protein sequence: CASSYQGTVETQYF. The chain recombines TRBV6-5 with TRBJ2-5, with 7 bases lining up with TRBD1. Trimming took 2 bases from V and 5 from J; bases not matched to a gene: 5. The germline V gene has CDR1 MNHEY and CDR2 SVGAGI. This CDR3 has 14 amino acids.

The chain combines TRBV9 with TRBJ1-1; perhaps TRBD1 as D (6 bases). The germline V and J ends were trimmed by 3 bases and 8 bases, with 11 bases remaining between them. This CDR3 is 12 amino acids long. CDR1 is SGDLS and CDR2 is YYNGEE in the germline V gene. As DNA, the CDR3 is TGTGCCAGCAGCGCTGGGACAAGAGAAGCTTTCTTT. Amino acid sequence: CASSAGTREAFF. The complete variable domain, with remaining parts taken from reference TRBV9 and TRBJ1-1, reads DSGVTQTPKHLITATGQRVTLRCSPRSGDLSVYWYQQSLDQGLQFLIQYYNGEERAKGNILERFSAQQFPDLHSELNLSSLELGDSALYFCASSAGTREAFFGQGTRLTVV.

The V call is TRBV7-6, the J call TRBJ1-5, with D perhaps matching TRBD1 (6 bases). Trimming pared 2 bases from V and 5 bases from J, leaving 10 bases between. CDR1 SGHVS and CDR2 FNYEAQ come from the germline V gene. CDR3 length equals 14 residues. CDR3 loop: CASSLQGNDQPQHF. The CDR3 nucleotides are TGTGCCAGCAGCTTACAGGGGAACGATCAGCCCCAGCATTTT.

In DNA form, the CDR3 reads TGCGCCAGCAGCTTGGGGAGAGTAGATACGCAGTATTTT. Translated, it gives CASSLGRVDTQYF. V gene TRBV5-1 combines with J gene TRBJ2-3, with D uncertain. The germline V gene has CDR1 SGHRS and CDR2 YFSETQ. The CDR3 consists of 13 residues. Trimming took 0 bases from V and 5 from J, leaving 7 bases between them.

This clone was observed a handful of times. DNA for the CDR3: TGCAGCGCCGAGCGACAGGGCTTGGAGACCCAGTACTTC. Amino acid sequence: CSAERQGLETQYF. The chain uses TRBV29-1 and TRBJ2-5, with TRBD1 matching over 7 bases. The trim removed 7 bases at V and 5 bases at J, leaving 10 bases unmatched. The germline V gene encodes CDR1 SQVTM and CDR2 ANQGSEA. The CDR3 sequence is 13 residues long.

This clone was seen once. CDR3 in DNA: TGTGCCACCAGCAGAGTGTCTCGACAGGCTGCTGGAAACACCATATATTTT. The encoded protein is CATSRVSRQAAGNTIYF. The chain couples TRBV15 to TRBJ1-3, with a tentative D call TRBD1 (6 bases). CDR3 length equals 17 residues. The germline CDR1 and CDR2 sequences are LNHNV and YYDKDF (reference sequence). Trimming left V 1 base short and J 2 bases short, with 15 bases between.

CDR3 amino acids: CASSQEPAQGSGANVLTF. The CDR3 region has the DNA TGCGCCAGCAGCCAAGAACCAGCACAGGGCTCTGGGGCCAACGTCCTGACTTTC. This chain joins TRBV4-1 and TRBJ2-6, with D tentatively TRBD1 (6 bases). Deletions cut 0 bases from V and 0 bases from J, with 12 bases between. The CDR3 sequence is 18 residues long. Germline V gene lookup returns CDR1 MGHRA and CDR2 YSYEKL.

This clone was seen just once. V and J are TRBV9 and TRBJ2-7; perhaps TRBD1 as D (5 bases). The CDR3 totals 13 residues. The germline V and J ends were trimmed by 6 bases and 2 bases, with 12 bases remaining between them. Germline values: CDR1 SGDLS, CDR2 YYNGEE. The chain's CDR3 is CASKTGLTYEQYF. The CDR3 DNA is TGTGCCAGCAAAACAGGCCTCACCTACGAGCAGTACTTC.

This clone showed up just once. The V call is TRBV29-1, the J call TRBJ2-5, with 9 bases fitting TRBD2. CDR3 length: 13 residues. Germline-derived CDR1 and CDR2 are SQVTM and ANQGSEA. With 8 bases clipped from V and 4 bases from J, the junction kept 8 bases outside the gene matches. CDR3 DNA: TGCAGCTCTGAGGGACTAGCCTTAGAGACCCAGTACTTC. Its translation is CSSEGLALETQYF.

There are a few counts of this clone. The gene calls are TRBV6-6 and TRBJ1-5; D is ambiguous. Germline V gene lookup returns CDR1 MNHNY and CDR2 SVGAGI (reference sequence). CDR3 length equals 12 residues. Trimming pared 4 bases from V and 5 bases from J, leaving 6 bases between. Written as DNA, the CDR3 is TGTGCCAGCAGTTTCCCCGATCAGCCCCAGCATTTT. Its translation is CASSFPDQPQHF.

This chain connects TRBV9 to TRBJ2-5; D not certain. V lost 2 bases, J lost 3 bases, and 5 bases lay in between. The germline CDR1 and CDR2 sequences are SGDLS and YYNGEE. The CDR3 runs to 12 residues. The CDR3 DNA is TGTGCCAGCAGCGTTCTAGAAGAGACCCAGTACTTC. As protein: CASSVLEETQYF.

This clone came up a few times. The chain employs TRBV5-1 and TRBJ2-7; 7 nucleotides align to TRBD1. With V trimmed by 2 bases and J by 0 bases, 5 bases remained unmatched. Germline lookup yields CDR1 SGHRS and CDR2 YFSETQ. This CDR3 has 15 residues. The CDR3 DNA sequence: TGCGCCAGCAGCTTCCTCGGACAGGACTCCTACGAGCAGTACTTC. Translation: CASSFLGQDSYEQYF. The variable domain in full, with the rest retrieved from reference TRBV5-1 and TRBJ2-7, is KAGVTQTPRYLIKTRGQQVTLSCSPISGHRSVSWYQQTPGQGLQFLFEYFSETQRNKGNFPGRFSGRQFSNSRSEMNVSTLELGDSALYLCASSFLGQDSYEQYFGPGTRLTVT.

This clone was observed once. The chain links TRBV5-1 to TRBJ2-2; D is ambiguous. V was shortened by 0 bases and J by 11 bases, with 11 bases between the two germline ends. Germline CDR1 and CDR2: SGHRS and YFSETQ. The length of the CDR3 is 13 residues. CDR3 coding DNA: TGCGCCAGCAGCTTGGCGGCGGCGCGTGAGCTGTTTTTT. Amino acid sequence: CASSLAAARELFF. Drawing the rest from reference TRBV5-1 and TRBJ2-2, the complete variable domain is KAGVTQTPRYLIKTRGQQVTLSCSPISGHRSVSWYQQTPGQGLQFLFEYFSETQRNKGNFPGRFSGRQFSNSRSEMNVSTLELGDSALYLCASSLAAARELFFGEGSRLTVL.

The chain uses TRBV15 and TRBJ1-1; no clear D. This CDR3 contains 15 residues. Trimming left V 0 bases short and J 1 base short, with 9 bases between. Looked up from germline, CDR1 is LNHNV and CDR2 is YYDKDF (reference sequence). The CDR3 region is CATSRDMIPNTEAFF. The CDR3 nucleotides are TGTGCCACCAGCAGAGATATGATCCCGAACACTGAAGCTTTCTTT.

The chain joins TRBV29-1 to TRBJ1-2; 7 bases agree with TRBD1. The CDR3 contains 13 residues. The germline gives CDR1 SQVTM, CDR2 ANQGSEA. V shed 6 bases, J shed 0 bases, and the junction held 4 bases outside the gene matches. CDR3 sequence: CSVSTGTNYGYTF. The CDR3 DNA follows: TGCAGCGTGTCGACAGGGACTAACTATGGCTACACCTTC.

This chain connects TRBV6-1 to TRBJ2-1, with D unclear. Germline lookup yields CDR1 MNHNS and CDR2 SASEGT. The CDR3 consists of 15 residues. Between the trimmed V and J ends, which lost 0 bases and 2 bases, there was a span of 8 bases. The CDR3 DNA is TGTGCCAGCAGTGAAGCGGCGACAACCTACAATGAGCAGTTCTTC. As protein: CASSEAATTYNEQFF.